The 3 T cell receptor beta chains below all came from one sample that was sequenced in a study of a mutant IDH1 vaccine in newly diagnosed glioma. These receptors are not linked to any known antigen. The table came from immunoSEQ multiplex PCR; TCRdb's copy has only in-frame clones and leaves some out. The profile shows some 51,000 clones, roughly 73% of them singletons. Time point denoted: week 5, during vaccination. Every vaccine dose comprised 300 ug of mutant IDH1 20-mer peptide plus topical imiquimod. The sample was PBMCs, taken from a glioma patient whose treatment included an IDH1 peptide vaccine. The source is a man aged 50-60 years with glioma.

The chain is built from TRBV19 and TRBJ1-5; D uncertain. The germline gives CDR1 LNHDA, CDR2 SQIVND (reference sequence). This CDR3 has 15 residues. Between the trimmed V and J ends, which lost 5 bases and 3 bases, there was a span of 14 bases. CDR3 DNA sequence: TGTGCCAGTAGTGGAATCGGCAGAGACAATCAGCCCCAGCATTTT. It translates to CASSGIGRDNQPQHF.

The chain recombines TRBV30 with TRBJ1-6, with D unresolved. Trimming pared 6 bases from V and 5 bases from J, leaving 14 bases between. The CDR3 covers 14 residues. CDR1 is GTSNPN, CDR2 SVGIG, per germline (reference sequence). Here the CDR3 DNA reads TGTGCCTGTGAAACTCGGACCAATAATTCACCCCTCCACTTT. This translates into CACETRTNNSPLHF.

The genes are TRBV6-5 and TRBJ1-2; D remains ambiguous. V lost 2 bases and J 3 bases, leaving 10 bases between the germline ends. This CDR3 spans 14 amino acids. Per the germline V gene, CDR1 is MNHEY and CDR2 is SVGAGI. The CDR3 region is CASSYLSSDYGYTF. DNA of the CDR3: TGTGCCAGCAGTTACCTCTCATCGGACTATGGCTACACCTTC.